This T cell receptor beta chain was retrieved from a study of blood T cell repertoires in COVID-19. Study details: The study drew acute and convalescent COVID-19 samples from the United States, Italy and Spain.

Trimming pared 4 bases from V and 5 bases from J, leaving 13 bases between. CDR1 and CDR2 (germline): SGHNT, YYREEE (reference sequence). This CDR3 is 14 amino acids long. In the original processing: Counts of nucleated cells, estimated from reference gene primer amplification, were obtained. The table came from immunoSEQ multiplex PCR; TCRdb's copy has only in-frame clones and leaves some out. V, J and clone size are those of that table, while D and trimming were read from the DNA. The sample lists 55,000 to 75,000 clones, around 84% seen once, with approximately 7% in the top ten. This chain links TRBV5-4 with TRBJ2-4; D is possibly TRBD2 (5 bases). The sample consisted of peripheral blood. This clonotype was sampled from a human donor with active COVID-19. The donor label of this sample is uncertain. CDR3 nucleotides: TGTGCCAGCAGCGAATTGGTGGGAGAAAACATTCAGTACTTC. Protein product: CASSELVGENIQYF.